What follows are 29 T cell receptor beta chains derived from one specimen sequenced in a study of PD-1 blockade in classical Hodgkin lymphoma. Time point noted: cycle 4 day 1 (C4D1), after 6 weeks of nivolumab. Following autologous stem cell transplantation, relapse occurred in every patient, and exposure to brentuximab vedotin varied. The method was immunoSEQ multiplex PCR; TCRdb's version includes in-frame clones alone and lacks a portion of them. The repertoire includes 96,000 or so clones, about 92% of them detected once, and 2% sits in the top ten. The sequencing used peripheral blood mononuclear cells (PBMCs), collected before the fourth cycle of nivolumab. The source of these receptors is a human donor with classical Hodgkin lymphoma.

The J gene is TRBJ1-1, the V gene TRBV30; D possibly corresponds to TRBD1 (6 bases). Germline CDR1 and CDR2: GTSNPN and SVGIG (reference sequence). Trimming left V 5 bases short and J 4 bases short, with 8 bases between. The CDR3 runs to 11 residues. The CDR3: CAWEGGTEAFF. DNA of the CDR3: TGTGCCTGGGAGGGGGGCACTGAAGCTTTCTTT.

This clone has a single count. The chain carries TRBV28 and TRBJ2-2; tentatively, D is TRBD2 (5 bases). The V and J ends lost 6 bases and 6 bases respectively, with 11 bases between them. From germline, CDR1 is MDHEN and CDR2 SYDVKM. The CDR3 sequence is 13 residues long. The CDR3 nucleotides are TGTGCCAGCAGCCCTACTAGTCCCGGGGAGCTGTTTTTT. Protein: CASSPTSPGELFF.

The chain has TRBV5-1 and TRBJ2-7; D unclear. The length of the CDR3 is 13 residues. Germline CDR1 is SGHRS and CDR2 is YFSETQ. Trimming left V 7 bases short and J 7 bases short, with 18 bases between. The CDR3 sequence: CASGPDGPGEQYF. DNA for the CDR3: TGCGCCAGCGGTCCGGACGGACCTGGGGAGCAGTACTTC.

The count of this clone is one. This rearrangement joins TRBV7-2 to TRBJ1-1; D not certain. The germline V and J ends were trimmed by 1 base and 4 bases, with 10 bases remaining between them. This CDR3 has 14 residues. The V gene's germline CDR1 is SGHTA and CDR2 FQGNSA. The CDR3 loop reads CASSLDNRATEAFF. The CDR3 coding sequence is TGTGCCAGCAGCTTAGACAACAGAGCCACTGAAGCTTTCTTT.

The chain carries TRBV28 and TRBJ1-4, with D maybe TRBD1 (5 bases). The length of the CDR3 is 15 residues. CDR1 and CDR2 (germline): MDHEN, SYDVKM. V shed 6 bases and J shed 8 bases, with 19 bases lying between them. This chain's CDR3 is CASRVQVGVMEKLFF. CDR3 coding DNA: TGTGCCAGCAGGGTCCAGGTGGGGGTTATGGAAAAACTGTTTTTT.

The CDR3, as DNA: TGTGCCAGTAGTAAGCCGGGACCCTCCTTGGATCAGCCCCAGCATTTT. It is translated as CASSKPGPSLDQPQHF. This chain joins TRBV19 and TRBJ1-5; D might be TRBD1 (5 bases). Trimming removed 4 bases from V and 5 bases from J, with 18 bases in between. Germline loops: CDR1 LNHDA, CDR2 SQIVND (reference sequence). This CDR3 is built from 16 residues.

V and J are TRBV18 and TRBJ1-2; D possibly corresponds to TRBD1 (5 bases). Germline CDR1 reads KGHSH; CDR2 reads LQKENI. Trimming left V 6 bases short and J 4 bases short, with 18 bases between. CDR3 length: 15 amino acids. CDR3 bases: TGTGCCAGCTCCGGGGGGACCGGGCTCTTCTATGGCTACACCTTC. This codes for CASSGGTGLFYGYTF.

The rearrangement joins TRBV7-6 to TRBJ2-3, with a tentative D call TRBD1 (5 bases). The CDR3 spans 15 residues. Trimming took 5 bases from V and 6 from J, leaving 18 bases between them. Per the germline V gene, CDR1 is SGHVS and CDR2 is FNYEAQ. Here the CDR3 DNA reads TGTGCCAGCAGCCCAGGGATATCCCCCTCGGATACGCAGTATTTT. It encodes CASSPGISPSDTQYF.

This clone was picked up a small number of times. The chain links TRBV9 to TRBJ1-4, with 7 bases matching TRBD1. This CDR3 has 15 residues. Unmatched junction bases numbered 5, after V lost 4 bases and J lost 2 bases. Germline values: CDR1 SGDLS, CDR2 YYNGEE. The CDR3 nucleotides read TGTGCCAGCAGCCCCGGACAGGCGACTAATGAAAAACTGTTTTTT. Its protein product is CASSPGQATNEKLFF.

This clone was detected once. The V and J genes are TRBV27 and TRBJ2-7, with D tentatively TRBD1 (6 bases). V lost 5 bases, J lost 1 base, and 15 bases lay in between. Germline loops: CDR1 MNHEY, CDR2 SMNVEV (reference sequence). The CDR3 covers 15 residues. The chain's CDR3 is CASSILQGRSYEQYF. The CDR3 region has the DNA TGTGCCAGCAGTATTCTACAGGGAAGGTCCTACGAGCAGTACTTC.

The chain combines TRBV25-1 with TRBJ1-3, with D maybe TRBD1 (5 bases). The V and J ends lost 3 bases and 0 bases respectively, with 9 bases between them. In germline, CDR1 is MGHDK, CDR2 SYGVNS. CDR3 length equals 15 residues. CDR3 sequence (DNA): TGTGCCAGCAGTGACCGGGACTTCTCTGGAAACACCATATATTTT. Translation gives CASSDRDFSGNTIYF.

CDR3 nucleotide sequence: TGTGCCAGCAGTTACTCAGGGACAGCGGACTACGAGCAGTACTTC. Its translation is CASSYSGTADYEQYF. This rearrangement joins TRBV6-5 to TRBJ2-7; 7 bases match TRBD1. Germline loops: CDR1 MNHEY, CDR2 SVGAGI. CDR3 size: 15 residues. V dropped 0 bases and J dropped 3; count of bases not matched to a gene: 5.

The chain couples TRBV27 to TRBJ1-2, with TRBD1 identical over 8 bases. This CDR3 has 14 amino acids. Germline assignment: CDR1 MNHEY and CDR2 SMNVEV (reference sequence). V lost 5 bases and J lost 9; bases outside the gene matches: 11. DNA for the CDR3: TGTGCCAGCAGTGCCCAGGGGGCTTCGGCTCGCTACACCTTC. Encoded protein: CASSAQGASARYTF.

The chain combines TRBV7-2 with TRBJ1-1; D is possibly TRBD1 (6 bases). This CDR3 has 14 amino acids. With 5 bases removed from V and 9 bases from J, the gap between germline ends came to 19 bases. Germline V gene data show CDR1 as SGHTA and CDR2 as FQGNSA. CDR3 residues: CASSIDRFRMKAFF. In DNA, the CDR3 is TGTGCCAGCAGCATCGACAGGTTTAGGATGAAAGCTTTCTTT. Full variable domain (remainder filled in from reference TRBV7-2 and TRBJ1-1): GAGVSQSPSNKVTEKGKDVELRCDPISGHTALYWYRQSLGQGLEFLIYFQGNSAPDKSGLPSDRFSAERTGGSVSTLTIQRTQQEDSAVYLCASSIDRFRMKAFFGQGTRLTVV.

This sequence joins TRBV14 and TRBJ2-7; the D gene could be TRBD1 or TRBD2 (5 bases each). Trimming cost V 4 bases and J 6 bases, with 19 bases left between them. CDR3 length: 15 amino acids. Germline lookup yields CDR1 SGHDN and CDR2 FVKESK. Written as DNA, the CDR3 is TGTGCCAGCAGCCGGGACCGAGGCGGATCCCTCGAGCAGTACTTC. It specifies CASSRDRGGSLEQYF.

The chain couples TRBV6-5 to TRBJ2-7; 7 bases fit TRBD1. Losses at the gene ends were 6 bases for V and 2 bases for J; bases not matched to a gene: 10. This CDR3 is 15 amino acids long. Germline CDR1 and CDR2: MNHEY and SVGAGI. The CDR3 reads CASRYAGTDTYEQYF. CDR3 sequence (DNA): TGTGCCAGCAGGTATGCCGGGACAGACACCTACGAGCAGTACTTC.

J is TRBJ2-1 and V is TRBV6-1; 13 nucleotides line up with TRBD2. Germline trimming cut 10 bases from V and 8 bases from J; bases unmatched to any gene: 5. The CDR3 extends over 13 amino acids. Germline CDR1 and CDR2: MNHNS and SASEGT. Written as DNA, the CDR3 is TGTGCCACCCGGACTAGCGGGAGACATGAGCAGTTCTTC. Translation gives CATRTSGRHEQFF.

This clone was detected once. The genes are TRBV25-1 and TRBJ2-5, with TRBD1 matching 8 bases. CDR1 and CDR2 from the germline V gene are MGHDK and SYGVNS. The CDR3 runs to 17 residues. With 1 base clipped from V and 1 base from J, the junction kept 8 bases outside the gene matches. The CDR3 bases are TGTGCCAGCAGTGAATCTCGGACAGGGTCTGCCCAAGAGACCCAGTACTTC. This encodes CASSESRTGSAQETQYF.

The V and J genes are TRBV4-1 and TRBJ2-4, with a possible D match to TRBD2 (5 bases). The CDR3 runs to 15 residues. Germline CDR1 MGHRA, CDR2 YSYEKL. V dropped 5 bases and J dropped 7 bases, with 18 bases sitting between them. Here the CDR3 reads CASSSEVHLRNIQYF. The CDR3, as DNA: TGCGCCAGCAGCTCGGAGGTTCATCTAAGGAACATTCAGTACTTC.

The rearrangement links TRBV9 to TRBJ2-1; D not resolved. The CDR3 runs 15 residues. Trimming took 0 bases from V and 1 from J, leaving 8 bases between them. The germline V gene encodes CDR1 SGDLS and CDR2 YYNGEE. CDR3 in DNA: TGTGCCAGCAGCGTAGAGGCCCGGTCCTACAATGAGCAGTTCTTC. Amino acids: CASSVEARSYNEQFF.

The V gene is TRBV21-1, the J gene TRBJ1-2. TRBV21-1 is noted as a pseudogene. This CDR3 comprises 14 residues. CDR3 sequence reads: CASSKGGTCYGYTF. CDR3 sequence (DNA): TGTGCCAGCAGCAAAGGAGGGACGTGTTATGGCTACACCTTC.

CDR3 DNA sequence: TGCGCCACCCACAGGCTAGCCCTGAACACCGGGGAGCTGTTTTTT. Its translation is CATHRLALNTGELFF. The chain recombines TRBV10-1 with TRBJ2-2; perhaps D is TRBD1 or TRBD2 (5 bases each). The CDR3 runs 15 residues. V lost 10 bases to trimming and J lost 1 base, with 16 bases between them. CDR1 WNHNN and CDR2 SYGVQD come from the germline V gene (reference sequence).

The gene calls are TRBV30 and TRBJ2-1; possibly TRBD1 or TRBD2 for D (5 bases each). Germline assignment: CDR1 GTSNPN and CDR2 SVGIG (reference sequence). V dropped 4 bases and J dropped 9 bases, with 28 bases sitting between them. The CDR3 has 17 residues. CDR3 region: CAWTLQEAGSLGSEQFF. The CDR3, as DNA: TGTGCCTGGACCCTACAGGAGGCAGGGTCTCTAGGCAGTGAGCAGTTCTTC.

The chain recombines TRBV6-1 with TRBJ1-5; a weak D match, TRBD1 (5 bases). The germline gives CDR1 MNHNS, CDR2 SASEGT. Trimming took 1 base from V and 7 from J, leaving 11 bases between them. The length of the CDR3 is 14 residues. The CDR3 sequence is CASSEVSGRQPQHF. CDR3 sequence (DNA): TGTGCCAGCAGTGAAGTGTCAGGGAGGCAGCCCCAGCATTTT.

The chain carries TRBV28 and TRBJ1-4; D not certain. The V gene's germline CDR1 is MDHEN and CDR2 SYDVKM. This CDR3 has 11 amino acids. V lost 5 bases, J lost 5 bases, and 3 bases lay in between. The CDR3 reads CASSRNEKLFF. CDR3 bases: TGTGCCAGCAGTCGAAATGAAAAACTGTTTTTT.

V gene TRBV5-6 combines with J gene TRBJ1-5; D uncertain. Germline V gene sequence: CDR1 SGHDT, CDR2 YYEEEE. V was trimmed by 2 bases and J by 0 bases, leaving 6 bases between them. The CDR3 length is 14 residues. CDR3 sequence (DNA): TGTGCCAGCAGCTTCGGGAATAGCAATCAGCCCCAGCATTTT. This gives the protein CASSFGNSNQPQHF.

The chain has TRBV9 and TRBJ2-7; no clear D. V lost 3 bases, J lost 5 bases, and 18 bases lay in between. The germline V gene has CDR1 SGDLS and CDR2 YYNGEE. This CDR3 is built from 15 residues. The CDR3: CASSGNPWGANEQYF. CDR3 in DNA: TGTGCCAGCAGCGGAAATCCCTGGGGTGCCAACGAGCAGTACTTC.

The gene calls are TRBV19 and TRBJ1-1; tentative D call: TRBD1 (5 bases). The CDR3 covers 14 residues. Germline-derived CDR1 and CDR2 are LNHDA and SQIVND (reference sequence). V lost 5 bases, J lost 3 bases, and 13 bases lay in between. The CDR3 region has the DNA TGTGCCAGTAGTTCGATTGGGGGTCACACTGAAGCTTTCTTT. It is translated as CASSSIGGHTEAFF.

The chain uses TRBV4-1 and TRBJ1-2; 9 bases map to TRBD1. This CDR3 spans 14 amino acids. V lost 1 base and J lost 7; bases outside the gene matches: 4. Germline CDR1 and CDR2: MGHRA and YSYEKL. CDR3 amino acids: CASSQGTGERGYTF. As DNA, the CDR3 is TGCGCCAGCAGCCAAGGGACAGGGGAGCGTGGCTACACCTTC.